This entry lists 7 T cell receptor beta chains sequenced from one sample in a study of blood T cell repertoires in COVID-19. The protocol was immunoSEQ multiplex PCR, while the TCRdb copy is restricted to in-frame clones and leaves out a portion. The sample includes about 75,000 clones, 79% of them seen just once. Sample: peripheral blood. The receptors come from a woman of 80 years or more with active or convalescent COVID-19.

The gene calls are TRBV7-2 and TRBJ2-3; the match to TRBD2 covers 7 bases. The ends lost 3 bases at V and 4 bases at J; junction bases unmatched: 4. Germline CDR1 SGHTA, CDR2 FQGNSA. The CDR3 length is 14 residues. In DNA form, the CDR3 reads TGTGCCAGCAGCTTCGGCGGGAGCTCAGATACGCAGTATTTT. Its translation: CASSFGGSSDTQYF.

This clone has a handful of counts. CDR3 DNA: TGTGCCAGCAGCCCCTCCCGACAGGGAAGGTCGGGTAATTCACCCCTCCACTTT. This gives the protein CASSPSRQGRSGNSPLHF. The rearrangement joins TRBV7-9 to TRBJ1-6, with TRBD1 matching 7 bases. The germline V gene has CDR1 SEHNR and CDR2 FQNEAQ (reference sequence). V lost 5 bases and J lost 6; bases outside the gene matches: 16. CDR3 size: 18 residues.

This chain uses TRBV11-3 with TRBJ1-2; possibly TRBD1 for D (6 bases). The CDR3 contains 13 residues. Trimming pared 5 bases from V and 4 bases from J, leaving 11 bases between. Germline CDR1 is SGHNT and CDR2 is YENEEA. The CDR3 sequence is CASSQRGGYGYTF. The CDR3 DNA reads TGTGCCAGCAGCCAGAGGGGGGGCTATGGCTACACCTTC. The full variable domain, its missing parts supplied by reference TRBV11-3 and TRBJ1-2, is EAGVVQSPRYKIIEKKQPVAFWCNPISGHNTLYWYLQNLGQGPELLIRYENEEAVDDSQLPKDRFSAERLKGVDSTLKIQPAELGDSAVYLCASSQRGGYGYTFGSGTRLTVV.

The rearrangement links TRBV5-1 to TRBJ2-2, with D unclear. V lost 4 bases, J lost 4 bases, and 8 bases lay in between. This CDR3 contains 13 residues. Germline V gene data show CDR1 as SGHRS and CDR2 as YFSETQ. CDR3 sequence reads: CASSPDFTGELFF. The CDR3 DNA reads TGCGCCAGCAGCCCAGACTTCACCGGGGAGCTGTTTTTT.

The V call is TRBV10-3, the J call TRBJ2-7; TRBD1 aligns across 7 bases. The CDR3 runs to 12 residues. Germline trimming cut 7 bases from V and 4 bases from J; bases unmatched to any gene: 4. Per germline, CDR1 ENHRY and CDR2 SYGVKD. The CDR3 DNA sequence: TGTGCCATCACCTCGACAGGGTACGAGCAGTACTTC. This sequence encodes CAITSTGYEQYF.

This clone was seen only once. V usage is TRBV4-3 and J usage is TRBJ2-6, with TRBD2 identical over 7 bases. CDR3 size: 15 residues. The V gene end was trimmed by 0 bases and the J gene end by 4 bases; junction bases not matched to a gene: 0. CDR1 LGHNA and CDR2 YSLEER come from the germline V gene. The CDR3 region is CASSQETSGANVLTF. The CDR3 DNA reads TGCGCCAGCAGCCAAGAGACTAGCGGGGCCAACGTCCTGACTTTC.

CDR3 loop: CASSSTSGFRSEQFF. CDR3 in DNA: TGTGCCAGCAGTTCGACTAGCGGGTTCCGTAGTGAGCAGTTCTTC. The V gene is TRBV11-2, the J gene TRBJ2-1, with 10 bases aligning to TRBD2. The CDR3 sequence is 15 residues long. The V gene's germline CDR1 is SGHAT and CDR2 FQNNGV. The J segment lost 9 bases and the V segment lost 6 bases, leaving 11 bases of the junction unmatched.